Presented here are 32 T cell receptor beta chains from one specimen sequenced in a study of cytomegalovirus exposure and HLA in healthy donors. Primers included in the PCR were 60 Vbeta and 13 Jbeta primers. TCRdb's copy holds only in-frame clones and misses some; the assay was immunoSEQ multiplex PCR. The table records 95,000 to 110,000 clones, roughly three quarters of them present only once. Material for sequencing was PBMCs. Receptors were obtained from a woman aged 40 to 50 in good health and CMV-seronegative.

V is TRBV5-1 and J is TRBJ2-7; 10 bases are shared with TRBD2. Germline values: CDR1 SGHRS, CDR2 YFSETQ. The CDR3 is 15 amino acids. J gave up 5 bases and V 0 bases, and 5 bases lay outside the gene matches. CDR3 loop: CASSLDTSGINEQYF. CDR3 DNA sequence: TGCGCCAGCAGCTTGGATACTAGCGGGATCAACGAGCAGTACTTC. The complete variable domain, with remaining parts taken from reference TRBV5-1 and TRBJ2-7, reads KAGVTQTPRYLIKTRGQQVTLSCSPISGHRSVSWYQQTPGQGLQFLFEYFSETQRNKGNFPGRFSGRQFSNSRSEMNVSTLELGDSALYLCASSLDTSGINEQYFGPGTRLTVT.

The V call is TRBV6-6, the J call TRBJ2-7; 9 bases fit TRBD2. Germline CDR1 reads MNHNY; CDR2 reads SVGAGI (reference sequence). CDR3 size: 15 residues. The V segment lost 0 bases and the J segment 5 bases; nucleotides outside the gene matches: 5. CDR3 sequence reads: CASSYSSGSLNEQYF. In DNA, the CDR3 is TGTGCCAGCAGTTACTCTAGCGGGAGTCTCAACGAGCAGTACTTC.

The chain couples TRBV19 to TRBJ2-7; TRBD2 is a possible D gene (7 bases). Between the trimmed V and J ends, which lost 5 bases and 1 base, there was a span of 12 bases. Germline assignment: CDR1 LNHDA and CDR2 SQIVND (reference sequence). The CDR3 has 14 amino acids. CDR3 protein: CASSRGASSYEQYF. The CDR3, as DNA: TGTGCCAGTAGTCGGGGGGCTTCTTCCTACGAGCAGTACTTC.

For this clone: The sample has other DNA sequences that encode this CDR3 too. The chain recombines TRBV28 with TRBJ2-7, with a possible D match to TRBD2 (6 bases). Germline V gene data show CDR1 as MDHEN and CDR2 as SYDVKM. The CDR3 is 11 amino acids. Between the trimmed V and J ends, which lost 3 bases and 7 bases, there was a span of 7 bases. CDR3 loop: CASSFGGEQYF. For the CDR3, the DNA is TGTGCCAGCAGTTTTGGAGGGGAGCAGTACTTC. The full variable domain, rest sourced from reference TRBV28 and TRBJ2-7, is DVKVTQSSRYLVKRTGEKVFLECVQDMDHENMFWYRQDPGLGLRLIYFSYDVKMKEKGDIPEGYSVSREKKERFSLILESASTNQTSMYLCASSFGGEQYFGPGTRLTVT.

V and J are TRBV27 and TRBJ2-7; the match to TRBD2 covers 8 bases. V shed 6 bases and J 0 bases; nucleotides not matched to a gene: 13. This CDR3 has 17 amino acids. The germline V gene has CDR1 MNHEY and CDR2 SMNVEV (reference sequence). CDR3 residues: CASSERGGPGLSYEQYF. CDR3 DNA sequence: TGTGCCAGCAGCGAACGGGGGGGACCAGGGCTCTCCTACGAGCAGTACTTC.

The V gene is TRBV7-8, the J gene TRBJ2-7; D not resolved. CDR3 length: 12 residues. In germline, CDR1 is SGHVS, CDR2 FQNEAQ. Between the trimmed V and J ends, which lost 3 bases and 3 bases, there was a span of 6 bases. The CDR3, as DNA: TGTGCCAGCAGCTTTGGCCTCTACGAGCAGTACTTC. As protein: CASSFGLYEQYF.

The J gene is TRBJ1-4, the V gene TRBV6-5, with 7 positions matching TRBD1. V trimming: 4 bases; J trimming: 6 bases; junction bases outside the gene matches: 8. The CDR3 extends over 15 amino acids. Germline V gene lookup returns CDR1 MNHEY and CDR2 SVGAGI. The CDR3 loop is CASSFRQGLDEKLFF. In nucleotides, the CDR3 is TGTGCCAGCAGTTTCCGACAGGGCTTGGATGAAAAACTGTTTTTT.

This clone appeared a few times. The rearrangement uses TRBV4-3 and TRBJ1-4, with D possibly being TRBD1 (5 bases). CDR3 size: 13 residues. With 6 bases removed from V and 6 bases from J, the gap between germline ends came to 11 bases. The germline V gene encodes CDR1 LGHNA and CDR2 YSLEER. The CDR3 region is CASRPTEHEKLFF. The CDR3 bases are TGCGCCAGCAGGCCGACAGAGCATGAAAAACTGTTTTTT.

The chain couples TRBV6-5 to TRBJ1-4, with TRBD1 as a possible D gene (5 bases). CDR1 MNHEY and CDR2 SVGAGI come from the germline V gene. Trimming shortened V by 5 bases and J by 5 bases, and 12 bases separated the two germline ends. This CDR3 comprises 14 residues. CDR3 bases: TGTGCCAGCAGTGCCCGACAGCCGAATGAAAAACTGTTTTTT. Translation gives CASSARQPNEKLFF.

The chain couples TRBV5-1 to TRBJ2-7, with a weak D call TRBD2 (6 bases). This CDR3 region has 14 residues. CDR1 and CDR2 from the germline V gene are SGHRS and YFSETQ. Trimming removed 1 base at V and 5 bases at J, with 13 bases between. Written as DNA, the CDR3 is TGCGCCAGCAGCTTGTTAGTGACTAGTGACGAGCAGTACTTC. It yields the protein CASSLLVTSDEQYF.

CDR3 nucleotide sequence: TGCAGTGCTTTCTCAAGGGAGGCTTTCTTT. This encodes CSAFSREAFF. The chain is built from TRBV20-1 and TRBJ1-1, with D hard to call. Germline CDR1 reads DFQATT; CDR2 reads SNEGSKA (reference sequence). This CDR3 spans 10 amino acids. Trimming pared 5 bases from V and 11 bases from J, leaving 12 bases between.

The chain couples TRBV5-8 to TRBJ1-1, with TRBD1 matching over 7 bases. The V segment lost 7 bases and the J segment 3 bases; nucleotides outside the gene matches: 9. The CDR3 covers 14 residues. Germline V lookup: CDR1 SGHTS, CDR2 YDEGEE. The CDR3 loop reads CASPQTGWDTEAFF. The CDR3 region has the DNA TGTGCCAGCCCCCAGACAGGGTGGGACACTGAAGCTTTCTTT.

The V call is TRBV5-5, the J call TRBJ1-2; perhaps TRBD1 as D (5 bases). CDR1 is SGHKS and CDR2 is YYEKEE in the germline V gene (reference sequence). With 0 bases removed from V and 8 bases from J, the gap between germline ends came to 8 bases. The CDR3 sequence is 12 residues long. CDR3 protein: CASSLGGAGYTF. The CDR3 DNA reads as TGTGCCAGCAGCTTGGGGGGCGCGGGCTACACCTTC.

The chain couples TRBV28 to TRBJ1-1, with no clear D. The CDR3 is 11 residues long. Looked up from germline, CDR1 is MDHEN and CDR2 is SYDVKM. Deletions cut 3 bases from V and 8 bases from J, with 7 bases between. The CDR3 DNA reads TGTGCCAGCAGTTTCGTCGGGGAAGCTTTCTTT. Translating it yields CASSFVGEAFF.

The CDR3 nucleotides are TGTGCCAGCAAAGGCGGGGACGACGGGGAGCTGTTTTTT. Its translation: CASKGGDDGELFF. The rearrangement links TRBV7-3 to TRBJ2-2, with a weak D call TRBD2 (6 bases). The germline gives CDR1 SGHTA, CDR2 FQGTGA. The CDR3 has 13 residues. Deletions cut 7 bases from V and 7 bases from J, with 13 bases between.

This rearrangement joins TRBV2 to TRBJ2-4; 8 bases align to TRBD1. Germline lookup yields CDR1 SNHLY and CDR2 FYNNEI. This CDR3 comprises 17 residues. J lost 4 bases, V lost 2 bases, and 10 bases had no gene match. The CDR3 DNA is TGTGCCAGCAGTGAATGGACAGGGAGAGGGGGTAAAAACATTCAGTACTTC. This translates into CASSEWTGRGGKNIQYF.

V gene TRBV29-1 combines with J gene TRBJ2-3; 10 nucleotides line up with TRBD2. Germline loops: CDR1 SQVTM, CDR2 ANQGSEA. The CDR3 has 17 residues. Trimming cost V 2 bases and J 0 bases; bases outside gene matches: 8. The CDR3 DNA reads TGCAGCGTTGAATTACTAGCGGGGTCCGCTAGCACAGATACGCAGTATTTT. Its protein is CSVELLAGSASTDTQYF.

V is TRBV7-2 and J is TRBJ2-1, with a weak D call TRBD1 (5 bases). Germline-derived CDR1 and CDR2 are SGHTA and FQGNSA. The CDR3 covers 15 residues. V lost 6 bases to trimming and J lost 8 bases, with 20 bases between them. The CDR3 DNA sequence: TGTGCCAGCAGTTCCCCTCTTACAGGTCCGGATGAGCAGTTCTTC. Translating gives CASSSPLTGPDEQFF. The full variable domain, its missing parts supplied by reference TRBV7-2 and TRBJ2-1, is GAGVSQSPSNKVTEKGKDVELRCDPISGHTALYWYRQSLGQGLEFLIYFQGNSAPDKSGLPSDRFSAERTGGSVSTLTIQRTQQEDSAVYLCASSSPLTGPDEQFFGPGTRLTVL.

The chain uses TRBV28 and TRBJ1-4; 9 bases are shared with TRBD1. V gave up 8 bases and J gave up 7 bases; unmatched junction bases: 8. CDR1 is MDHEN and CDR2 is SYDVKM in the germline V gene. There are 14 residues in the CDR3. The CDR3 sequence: CASDTGGAREKLFF. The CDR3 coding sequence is TGTGCCAGCGACACAGGGGGCGCACGTGAAAAACTGTTTTTT.

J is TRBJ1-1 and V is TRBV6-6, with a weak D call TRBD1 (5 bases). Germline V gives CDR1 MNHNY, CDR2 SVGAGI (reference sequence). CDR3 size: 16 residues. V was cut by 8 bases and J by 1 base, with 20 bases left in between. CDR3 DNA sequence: TGTGCCAGCTGGACAAAGTGGGCAGCTCCGAACACTGAAGCTTTCTTT. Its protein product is CASWTKWAAPNTEAFF.

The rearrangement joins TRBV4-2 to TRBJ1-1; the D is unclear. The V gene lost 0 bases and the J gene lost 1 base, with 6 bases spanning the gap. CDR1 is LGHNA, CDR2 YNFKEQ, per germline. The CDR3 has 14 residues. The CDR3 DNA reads TGTGCCAGCAGCCAAGATTTGGCGAACACTGAAGCTTTCTTT. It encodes CASSQDLANTEAFF.

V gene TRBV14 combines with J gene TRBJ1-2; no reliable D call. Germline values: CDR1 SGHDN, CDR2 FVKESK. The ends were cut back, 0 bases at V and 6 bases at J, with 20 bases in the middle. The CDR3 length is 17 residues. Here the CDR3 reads CASSQDPRTGGTHGYTF. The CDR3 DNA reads TGTGCCAGCAGCCAAGACCCCCGGACGGGAGGAACCCATGGCTACACCTTC.

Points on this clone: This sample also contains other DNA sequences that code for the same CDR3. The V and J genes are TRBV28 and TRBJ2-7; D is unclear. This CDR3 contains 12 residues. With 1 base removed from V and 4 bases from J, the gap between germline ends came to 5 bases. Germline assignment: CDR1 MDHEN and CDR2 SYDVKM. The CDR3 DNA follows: TGTGCCAGCAGTTTATCGGGTTACGAGCAGTACTTC. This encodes CASSLSGYEQYF.

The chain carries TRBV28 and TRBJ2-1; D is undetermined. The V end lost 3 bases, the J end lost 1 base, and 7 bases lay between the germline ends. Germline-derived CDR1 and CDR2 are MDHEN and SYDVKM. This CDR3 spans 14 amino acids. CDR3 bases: TGTGCCAGCAGTTTCCGAGGATCCTACAATGAGCAGTTCTTC. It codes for CASSFRGSYNEQFF.

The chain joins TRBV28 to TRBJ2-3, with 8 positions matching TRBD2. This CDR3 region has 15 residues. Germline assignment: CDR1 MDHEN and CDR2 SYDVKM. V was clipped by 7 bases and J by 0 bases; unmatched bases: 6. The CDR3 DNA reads TGTGCCAGCAACCAGCGGGAGTTGAGCACAGATACGCAGTATTTT. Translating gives CASNQRELSTDTQYF.

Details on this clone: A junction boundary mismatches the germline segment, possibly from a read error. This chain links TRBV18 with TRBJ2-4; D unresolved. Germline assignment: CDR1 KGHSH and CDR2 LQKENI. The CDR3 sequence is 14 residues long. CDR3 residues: CASSPELSTRAPVF. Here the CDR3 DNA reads TGTGCCAGCTCACCAGAGCTTTCAACCCGAGCTCCTGTCTTC.

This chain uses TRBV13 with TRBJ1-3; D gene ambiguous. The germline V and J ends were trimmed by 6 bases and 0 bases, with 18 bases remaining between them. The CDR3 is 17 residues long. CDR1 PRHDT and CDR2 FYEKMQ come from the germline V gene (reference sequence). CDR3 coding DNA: TGTGCCAGCAGAGGATTGGGAGCGGGATCCTCTGGAAACACCATATATTTT. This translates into CASRGLGAGSSGNTIYF.

The CDR3 region has the DNA TGCGCCAGCAGCCAATCCCTAGGGGGCAATGAGCAGTTCTTC. Protein product: CASSQSLGGNEQFF. This chain uses TRBV4-3 with TRBJ2-1, with D possibly being TRBD1 (6 bases). Trimming took off 2 bases at V and 6 bases at J, with 11 bases between the two ends. The germline V gene has CDR1 LGHNA and CDR2 YSLEER. The CDR3 contains 14 residues.

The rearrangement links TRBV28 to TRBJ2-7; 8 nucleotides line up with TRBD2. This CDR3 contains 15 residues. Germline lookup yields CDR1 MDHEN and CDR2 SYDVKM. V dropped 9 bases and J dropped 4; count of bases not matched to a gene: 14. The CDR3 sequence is CASKVKLGGRYEQYF. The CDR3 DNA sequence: TGTGCCAGTAAGGTCAAATTAGGCGGGAGGTACGAGCAGTACTTC.

CDR3 amino acids: CASSGRDIRRGAQHF. CDR3 DNA: TGTGCCAGCAGTGGGCGGGACATCCGACGGGGGGCCCAGCATTTT. The chain joins TRBV2 to TRBJ1-5; tentatively, D is TRBD1 (6 bases). The CDR3 has 15 residues. CDR1 and CDR2 (germline): SNHLY, FYNNEI. Deletions cut 4 bases from V and 11 bases from J, with 21 bases between.

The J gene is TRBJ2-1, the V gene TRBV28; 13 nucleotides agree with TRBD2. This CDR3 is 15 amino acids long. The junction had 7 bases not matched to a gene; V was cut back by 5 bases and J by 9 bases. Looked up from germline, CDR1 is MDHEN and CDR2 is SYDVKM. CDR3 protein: CASSPGTSGDFEQFF. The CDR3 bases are TGTGCCAGCAGTCCCGGGACTAGCGGGGATTTTGAGCAGTTCTTC. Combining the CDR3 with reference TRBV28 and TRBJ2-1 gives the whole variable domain DVKVTQSSRYLVKRTGEKVFLECVQDMDHENMFWYRQDPGLGLRLIYFSYDVKMKEKGDIPEGYSVSREKKERFSLILESASTNQTSMYLCASSPGTSGDFEQFFGPGTRLTVL.

The CDR3 here is CASTEAAYGEQYF. The CDR3 DNA sequence: TGTGCCAGCACGGAGGCGGCTTACGGCGAGCAGTACTTC. The chain is built from TRBV6-5 and TRBJ2-7; weak D call: TRBD2 (5 bases). Trimming stripped 7 bases from V and 6 bases from J, with 16 bases between. Germline lookup yields CDR1 MNHEY and CDR2 SVGAGI. The CDR3 loop spans 13 amino acids.